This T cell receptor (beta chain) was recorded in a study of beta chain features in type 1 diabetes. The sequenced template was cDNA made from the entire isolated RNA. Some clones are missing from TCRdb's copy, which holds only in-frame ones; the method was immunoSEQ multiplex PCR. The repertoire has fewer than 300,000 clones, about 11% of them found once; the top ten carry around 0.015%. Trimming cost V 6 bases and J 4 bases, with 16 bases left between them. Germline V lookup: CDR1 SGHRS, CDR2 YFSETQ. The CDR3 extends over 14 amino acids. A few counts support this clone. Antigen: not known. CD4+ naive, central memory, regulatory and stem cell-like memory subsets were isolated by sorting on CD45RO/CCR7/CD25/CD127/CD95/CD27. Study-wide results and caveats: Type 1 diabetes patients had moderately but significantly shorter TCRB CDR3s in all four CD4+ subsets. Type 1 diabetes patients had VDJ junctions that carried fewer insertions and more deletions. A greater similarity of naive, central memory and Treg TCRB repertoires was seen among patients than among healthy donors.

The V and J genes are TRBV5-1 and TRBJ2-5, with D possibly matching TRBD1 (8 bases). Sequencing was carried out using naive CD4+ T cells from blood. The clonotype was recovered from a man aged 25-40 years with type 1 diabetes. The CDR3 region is CASNPTGEGETQYF. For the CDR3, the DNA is TGCGCCAGCAACCCGACAGGGGAGGGAGAGACCCAGTACTTC.